Listed below are T cell receptor beta chains from one sample, sequenced in a study of CD8 T cells in ankylosing spondylitis. One entry per CDR3 protein, called by TCRdb with MiXCR from the 5' RACE reads. The table shows roughly 150,000 distinct CDR3 sequences, with roughly 34% occurring only once. Sequences were obtained from synovial fluid, either unsorted or a sorted T cell fraction (not recorded which). These receptors were obtained from a male donor with ankylosing spondylitis. Each CDR3 is given with its conserved first and last residue. A D gene is named only where the DNA matches it firmly. Not every row has a clone size; where given, it reads once, few, many or a size class.

- TRBD1 TRBJ1-6 TRBV20-1 TGCAGTGCTAGAGATTCGGGACAGAGTTCACCCCTCCACTTT CSARDSGQSSPLHF
- TRBD2 TRBJ2-3 TRBV10-3 TGTGCCATCAGTGGACGACTAGCGGGGGTTGGAGATACGCAGTATTTT CAISGRLAGVGDTQYF
- TRBD2 TRBJ2-5 TRBV5-1 TGCGCCAGCAGCCCCACTCCCGGGAGGGAAGAGACCCAGTACTTC CASSPTPGREETQYF
many - TRBJ1-4 TRBV21-1 TGTGCCAGCAGCAAAGGGAGAAGGGAAGGTAATGAAAAACTGTTTTTT CASSKGRREGNEKLFF
few - TRBJ2-6 TRBV6-4 TGTGCCAGCAGTGAGCTGGGTGGGGCCAACGTCCTGACTTTC CASSELGGANVLTF
few - TRBJ1-5 TRBV18 TGTGCCAGCTCACCCGACTATAGCAATCAGCCCCAGCATTTT CASSPDYSNQPQHF
- - TRBJ1-1 TRBV4-1 TGCGCCAGCAAACAATCCCCGTGGGGGGGTGAAGCTTTCTTT CASKQSPWGGEAFF
- TRBD1 TRBJ2-7 TRBV6-5 TGTGCCAGCAGTTATGGACAGGGGTATTGGAAGCAGTACTTC CASSYGQGYWKQYF
- - TRBJ2-3 TRBV25-1 TGTGCCAGCAGTGACACGATGAGGAGCGGTCTAGGTGGCACAGATACGCAGTATTTT CASSDTMRSGLGGTDTQYF
- - TRBJ1-2 TRBV28 TGTGCCAGCAGCCTCGGCACTCTTAAAGGCGATGGCTACACCTTC CASSLGTLKGDGYTF
- - TRBJ2-2 TRBV4-1 TGCGCCAGCAAGGAGACAGCGAACACCGGGGAGCTGTTTTTT CASKETANTGELFF
once TRBD1 TRBJ2-5 TRBV6-1 TGTGCCAGCACCTCGGGACAGGTACTCCAAGAGACCCAGTACTTC CASTSGQVLQETQYF
few - TRBJ2-1 TRBV5-5 TGTGCCAGCAGCCTTGCCCGACAGGTGTACAATGAGCAGTTCTTC CASSLARQVYNEQFF
- - TRBJ2-7 TRBV2 TGTGCCAGCAGTGAACTCAGGGTCCAGTACTTC CASSELRVQYF
- TRBD2 TRBJ2-3 TRBV6-1 TGTGCCAGCAGTCCGACCGTGGCGGGGGTCTATACGCAGTATTTT CASSPTVAGVYTQYF
- TRBD1 TRBJ1-5 TRBV19 TGTGCCAGTACAAGGACAGGGTGGCAGCCCCAGCATTTT CASTRTGWQPQHF
once - TRBJ1-4 TRBV12-3/TRBV12-4 TGTGCCAGCAGTTTACGGGGAGTCACCGCAACTAATGAAAAACTGTTTTTT CASSLRGVTATNEKLFF
- - TRBJ2-7 TRBV30 TGTGCCTGGAGTCCCGGGACAATTTCCTACGAGCAGTACTTC CAWSPGTISYEQYF
- - TRBJ1-6 TRBV3-1 TGTGCCAGCAGCCAAGCTGGGGACTTCGGTGGTTCACCCCTCCACTTT CASSQAGDFGGSPLHF
few - TRBJ1-5 TRBV27 TGTGCCAGCAGGCCCGGTGGCAGGGCCCCTCAGCCCCAGCATTTT CASRPGGRAPQPQHF
- - TRBJ2-7 TRBV11-2 TGTGCCAGCAGCCGGGACCTCTCCTACGAGCAGTACTTC CASSRDLSYEQYF
- TRBD1 TRBJ1-2 TRBV7-9 TGTGCCAGCAGCTTGATACAGGGGGATGGCTACACCTTC CASSLIQGDGYTF
- - TRBJ1-4 TRBV20-1 TGCAGTGCTTTCACAGATGAAAAACTGTTTTTT CSAFTDEKLFF
few - TRBJ2-7 TRBV20-1 TGCAGTGCTCCTAGGGACGGAGGGGTCGAGCAGTACTTC CSAPRDGGVEQYF
- - TRBJ1-2 TRBV20-1 TGCAGTGTTAACCCTAACTATGGCTACACCTTC CSVNPNYGYTF
once - TRBJ1-6 TRBV6-1 TGTGCCAGCAGTGAAGCCCAGCTCGGCGGTTCACCCCTCCACTTT CASSEAQLGGSPLHF
- TRBD2 TRBJ2-2 TRBV5-1 TGCGCCAGCAGCTTGTTCGGGACTAGCGGCACCGGGGAGCTGTTTTTT CASSLFGTSGTGELFF
few TRBD2 TRBJ2-1 TRBV14 TGTGCCAGCAGCCAGCTAGCGGGGGAATACAATGAGCAGTTCTTC CASSQLAGEYNEQFF
few TRBD1 TRBJ1-2 TRBV6-5 TGTGCCAGCAGTTCCTCAGGGGGCTGGGGCTACACCTTC CASSSSGGWGYTF
- TRBD1 TRBJ1-1 TRBV9 TGTGCCAGCAGCGGAACAGGGGTGAACACTGAAGCTTTCTTT CASSGTGVNTEAFF
- - TRBJ2-6 TRBV6-1 TGTGCCAGCAGACAACAGGGCCCCTCTGGGGCCAACGTCCTGACTTTC CASRQQGPSGANVLTF
- - TRBJ1-1 TRBV19 TGTGCCAGTAAACAAGGGCCTAGGACCATGAACACTGAAGCTTTCTTT CASKQGPRTMNTEAFF
many - TRBJ2-7 TRBV5-1 TGCGCCAGCAGCTTGGGGTCAGGACTCGAGCAGTACTTC CASSLGSGLEQYF
- - TRBJ2-3 TRBV5-6 TGTGCCAGCAGCTGGTCCGGGACCCACGTTGATACGCAGTATTTT CASSWSGTHVDTQYF
many - TRBJ2-4 TRBV20-1 TGCAGTGCTGGGGACGGAAAAAACATTCAGTACTTC CSAGDGKNIQYF
many TRBD2 TRBJ2-1 TRBV12-3/TRBV12-4 TGTGCCAGCAGTAGGGGGAGCGGGAGGAGGCAGAATGAGCAGTTCTTC CASSRGSGRRQNEQFF
- TRBD1 TRBJ1-4 TRBV24-1 TGTGCCACCAGTGATTTCGGCAGACAGGGGGATTTCACTAATGAAAAACTGTTTTTT CATSDFGRQGDFTNEKLFF